This entry features one T cell receptor (beta chain) sequence. The V and J ends lost 6 bases and 9 bases, in that order; junction bases with no gene match: 11. Germline CDR1 MNHEY, CDR2 SVGAGI. The CDR3 sequence is 15 residues long. This sample is drawn from a study of blood T cell repertoires in COVID-19. Looking at the study overall: Samples of COVID-19 (acute and convalescent) were obtained from the United States, Italy and Spain. From T cells, B-cell-depleted T cells, or PBMCs came the material, which was cDNA or gDNA.

Original handling: For nucleated cells, counts were estimated from reference gene primer amplification. Sequencing used immunoSEQ multiplex PCR; TCRdb keeps in-frame clones, though not all of them. V, J and clone size are taken as reported in that table, and D and trimming were inferred from the DNA itself. This sample has almost 100,000 clones, with about nine tenths found just once. Sequencing was done on a sample of peripheral blood. This clonotype originated in a man aged 45-65 years with acute or convalescent COVID-19. The chain links TRBV6-5 to TRBJ2-1; TRBD1 aligns across 10 bases. CDR3 nucleotides: TGTGCCAGCAGCGACAGGGGGCAACTAGGACGTGAGCAGTTCTTC. Its translation is CASSDRGQLGREQFF.